What follows describes a single T cell receptor beta chain. V lost 5 bases, J lost 0 bases, and 20 bases lay in between. CDR3 length equals 18 residues. Per germline, CDR1 SNHLY and CDR2 FYNNEI. The data were taken from a study of T cell responses to AZD1222 COVID-19 vaccine. The repertoire was sequenced with immunoSEQ multiplex PCR; TCRdb's copy has only in-frame clones and lacks some. The repertoire has around 100,000 clones, about 87% of them found once; the top ten carry less than 20%. The receptor comes from an adult in good health. The gene calls are TRBV2 and TRBJ1-3; D call uncertain. Specimen: peripheral blood, collected on day 0 of AZD1222 vaccination. The CDR3 is CASSPYPPRPSSGNTIYF. CDR3 DNA sequence: TGTGCCAGCAGTCCCTACCCTCCCCGGCCGAGCTCTGGAAACACCATATATTTT.